The 24 T cell receptor beta chains below come from one sample, sequenced in a study of beta chain features in type 1 diabetes. Antigens for these TCRs are unknown. Broader study findings: Shorter TCRB CDR3s, moderately but significantly so, were found in Type 1 diabetes patients in all four CD4+ subsets.

What was sequenced were expressed TCRB transcripts, since all of the isolated RNA had been reverse transcribed. Here immunoSEQ multiplex PCR was the method, and the copy in TCRdb shows in-frame clones only, minus some. The table has under 300,000 clones, more than 11% seen once; the top ten hold roughly 0.02%. The source material was naive CD4+ T cells from blood. Receptor source: a young man with type 1 diabetes.

This clone was observed a few times. This chain links TRBV9 with TRBJ2-3; weak D call: TRBD1 (5 bases). V was clipped by 4 bases and J by 3 bases, with 12 bases between them. From germline, CDR1 is SGDLS and CDR2 YYNGEE. The CDR3 is 14 amino acids. DNA of the CDR3: TGTGCCAGCAGCACCCGACAGAAGACAGATACGCAGTATTTT. Residues: CASSTRQKTDTQYF.

This clone was seen only a few times. This CDR3 is also generated by other DNA sequences in the sample. The chain joins TRBV18 to TRBJ2-3, with 11 bases that match TRBD2. CDR1 KGHSH and CDR2 LQKENI come from the germline V gene. The CDR3 runs 16 residues. The J segment lost 3 bases and the V segment lost 1 base, leaving 3 bases of the junction unmatched. The CDR3 DNA reads as TGTGCCAGCTCACCACTAGCGGGAGGGCCAACAGATACGCAGTATTTT. Amino acids: CASSPLAGGPTDTQYF.

The sample holds a few counts of this clone. The V call is TRBV9, the J call TRBJ2-3; D might be TRBD2 (6 bases). Germline V gene sequence: CDR1 SGDLS, CDR2 YYNGEE. The CDR3 runs 16 residues. Trimming left V 3 bases short and J 2 bases short, with 16 bases between. As DNA, the CDR3 is TGTGCCAGCAGCGAGGGACTGGAAGAGATCACAGATACGCAGTATTTT. Translated, it gives CASSEGLEEITDTQYF.

As regards this clone: This same CDR3 is encoded by further DNA sequences in the sample. V gene TRBV20-1 combines with J gene TRBJ2-7, with TRBD1 as a possible D gene (6 bases). The length of the CDR3 is 11 residues. Per the germline V gene, CDR1 is DFQATT and CDR2 is SNEGSKA (reference sequence). Between the trimmed V and J ends, which lost 6 bases and 2 bases, there was a span of 8 bases. CDR3 amino acids: CSARTAYEQYF. CDR3 DNA: TGCAGTGCGCGGACAGCCTACGAGCAGTACTTC.

The V gene is TRBV6-4, the J gene TRBJ2-3, with unresolved D. V was shortened by 4 bases and J by 6 bases, with 11 bases between the two germline ends. Germline loops: CDR1 MRHNA, CDR2 SNTAGT. The CDR3 runs to 13 residues. The CDR3 is CASSVKTGDTQYF. DNA for the CDR3: TGTGCCAGCAGTGTCAAGACCGGGGATACGCAGTATTTT.

The rearrangement uses TRBV6-1 and TRBJ1-1; no clear D gene. The CDR3 spans 14 residues. V was pared by 4 bases and J by 1 base, with 10 bases between. Looked up from germline, CDR1 is MNHNS and CDR2 is SASEGT. The CDR3: CASSVEGGNTEAFF. The DNA of the CDR3 is TGTGCCAGCAGTGTTGAAGGCGGGAACACTGAAGCTTTCTTT.

This chain links TRBV7-9 with TRBJ2-5, with TRBD2 as a possible D gene (5 bases). Trimming cost V 5 bases and J 1 base, with 11 bases left between them. CDR1 is SEHNR and CDR2 is FQNEAQ in the germline V gene (reference sequence). CDR3 length: 14 amino acids. In nucleotides, the CDR3 is TGTGCCAGCAGCCAAGGACTGCTCCAAGAGACCCAGTACTTC. Translation: CASSQGLLQETQYF.

This clone has a handful of counts. The chain joins TRBV5-1 to TRBJ2-1; the match to TRBD1 covers 7 bases. Trimming removed 3 bases from V and 8 bases from J; junction bases left unmatched: 5. The CDR3 is 13 residues long. The germline V gene has CDR1 SGHRS and CDR2 YFSETQ. The CDR3 loop reads CASSSTGWDEQFF. CDR3 coding DNA: TGCGCCAGCAGCTCGACAGGGTGGGATGAGCAGTTCTTC.

This sequence joins TRBV20-1 and TRBJ2-5; D may be TRBD2 (5 bases). The CDR3 runs 11 residues. CDR1 is DFQATT and CDR2 is SNEGSKA in the germline V gene (reference sequence). The germline V and J ends were trimmed by 6 bases and 5 bases, with 10 bases remaining between them. The CDR3 coding sequence is TGCAGTGCGCTATCGGGGGAGACCCAGTACTTC. Translation gives CSALSGETQYF.

This clone came up a few times. The chain links TRBV7-2 to TRBJ1-3; D gene unclear. The germline V and J ends were trimmed by 0 bases and 0 bases, with 9 bases remaining between them. The CDR3 is 16 amino acids. The germline V gene has CDR1 SGHTA and CDR2 FQGNSA. CDR3 DNA sequence: TGTGCCAGCAGCTTAGCGACTCCGCTCTCTGGAAACACCATATATTTT. Translation gives CASSLATPLSGNTIYF.

This clone turned up a few times. CDR3 sequence: CASSPALGLAESYEQYF. The CDR3 DNA follows: TGTGCCAGCAGCCCAGCGCTCGGACTAGCGGAGTCCTACGAGCAGTACTTC. The chain links TRBV5-4 to TRBJ2-7; 10 positions agree with TRBD2. Germline CDR1 SGHNT, CDR2 YYREEE (reference sequence). This CDR3 comprises 17 residues. Trimming took 4 bases from V and 1 from J; bases not matched to a gene: 11.

This chain joins TRBV7-9 and TRBJ2-5; D might be TRBD1 (6 bases). Germline CDR1 and CDR2: SEHNR and FQNEAQ (reference sequence). This CDR3 is 15 amino acids long. Trimming left V 2 bases short and J 4 bases short, with 14 bases between. This chain's CDR3 is CASSLFVAGAETQYF. The CDR3 DNA reads as TGTGCCAGCAGCTTATTTGTGGCAGGGGCAGAGACCCAGTACTTC.

The chain combines TRBV18 with TRBJ2-6; tentatively, D is TRBD1 (6 bases). The CDR3 is 14 amino acids. Per the germline V gene, CDR1 is KGHSH and CDR2 is LQKENI. V was trimmed by 9 bases and J by 4 bases, leaving 13 bases between them. The CDR3: CASGQGTGANVLTF. CDR3 in DNA: TGTGCCAGTGGGCAGGGGACGGGGGCCAACGTCCTGACTTTC.

The rearrangement uses TRBV2 and TRBJ1-2; tentative D call: TRBD1 (6 bases). V was shortened by 8 bases and J by 6 bases, with 16 bases between the two germline ends. The CDR3 is 13 amino acids. CDR1 SNHLY and CDR2 FYNNEI come from the germline V gene. As DNA, the CDR3 is TGTGCCAGCCGCCGCGAGGCAGGGGATGGCTACACCTTC. It translates to CASRREAGDGYTF. The full variable domain, with the rest looked up from reference TRBV2 and TRBJ1-2, is EPEVTQTPSHQVTQMGQEVILRCVPISNHLYFYWYRQILGQKVEFLVSFYNNEISEKSEIFDDQFSVERPDGSNFTLKIRSTKLEDSAMYFCASRREAGDGYTFGSGTRLTVV.

This clone was seen a handful of times. J is TRBJ2-7 and V is TRBV30; 9 bases agree with TRBD1. V trimming: 3 bases; J trimming: 6 bases; junction bases outside the gene matches: 6. The CDR3 has 13 amino acids. The V gene's germline CDR1 is GTSNPN and CDR2 SVGIG (reference sequence). The DNA of the CDR3 is TGTGCCTGGAGCACCACAGGGGGCAGCGAGCAGTACTTC. Protein: CAWSTTGGSEQYF.

DNA for the CDR3: TGTGCCAGCAGCCCTACAGGGCTCGATGAAAAACTGTTTTTT. It encodes CASSPTGLDEKLFF. The chain couples TRBV6-5 to TRBJ1-4; D possibly corresponds to TRBD1 (6 bases). The CDR3 covers 14 residues. Trimming removed 6 bases at V and 6 bases at J, with 14 bases between. The germline V gene encodes CDR1 MNHEY and CDR2 SVGAGI.

This clone turned up a few times. V is TRBV19 and J is TRBJ2-1; D unclear. V gave up 5 bases and J gave up 5 bases, with 19 bases separating them. Germline CDR1 reads LNHDA; CDR2 reads SQIVND (reference sequence). CDR3 length: 16 residues. The CDR3 DNA sequence: TGTGCCAGTAGTCCCCCGCCGAAGCCCCCCCACAATGAGCAGTTCTTC. Translation: CASSPPPKPPHNEQFF.

The CDR3 sequence is CASSFDRGGEQPQHF. The CDR3 DNA sequence: TGTGCCAGCAGCTTCGACAGGGGGGGGGAGCAGCCCCAGCATTTT. V is TRBV7-2 and J is TRBJ1-5; 9 bases align to TRBD1. This CDR3 contains 15 residues. CDR1 is SGHTA and CDR2 is FQGNSA in the germline V gene. Germline trimming cut 3 bases from V and 7 bases from J; bases unmatched to any gene: 7.

This clone has only a few counts. The chain joins TRBV19 to TRBJ2-6; 11 nucleotides line up with TRBD2. The V and J ends lost 10 bases and 0 bases, in that order; junction bases with no gene match: 2. CDR1 LNHDA and CDR2 SQIVND come from the germline V gene (reference sequence). The CDR3 covers 15 residues. This CDR3 is CATGLAVSGANVLTF. CDR3 sequence (DNA): TGTGCCACGGGACTAGCGGTCTCTGGGGCCAACGTCCTGACTTTC.

V gene TRBV5-4 combines with J gene TRBJ1-4; the D gene is possibly TRBD1 (5 bases). Germline-derived CDR1 and CDR2 are SGHNT and YYREEE (reference sequence). CDR3 length equals 14 residues. Trimming stripped 4 bases from V and 7 bases from J, with 14 bases between. The CDR3 bases are TGTGCCAGCAGCGCCCCGGGGGGAGGTGAAAAACTGTTTTTT. This codes for CASSAPGGGEKLFF.

The genes are TRBV27 and TRBJ1-1; TRBD1 aligns across 9 bases. Germline V lookup: CDR1 MNHEY, CDR2 SMNVEV (reference sequence). V dropped 5 bases and J dropped 6; count of bases not matched to a gene: 7. This CDR3 is built from 14 residues. The CDR3 bases are TGTGCCAGCAGTCCAAGACAGGGGGGGGCTGAAGCTTTCTTT. Encoded protein: CASSPRQGGAEAFF.

This chain joins TRBV27 and TRBJ2-3; 11 bases map to TRBD2. The CDR3 has 17 residues. Trimming cost V 5 bases and J 2 bases; bases outside gene matches: 9. Germline V lookup: CDR1 MNHEY, CDR2 SMNVEV (reference sequence). CDR3 in DNA: TGTGCCAGCAGTGCTGCCGAGGGACTAGCGGACACAGATACGCAGTATTTT. It specifies CASSAAEGLADTDTQYF.

This clone was found a few times. The chain combines TRBV29-1 with TRBJ2-3; tentative D call: TRBD1 (6 bases). CDR1 is SQVTM and CDR2 is ANQGSEA in the germline V gene. CDR3 length: 14 residues. V was clipped by 4 bases and J by 0 bases, with 11 bases between them. The CDR3 coding sequence is TGCAGCGTTGGACAGGTGAAAAGCACAGATACGCAGTATTTT. Its protein product is CSVGQVKSTDTQYF.

This clone has just a few counts. The CDR3 is CASSPDPRVYEQYF. The CDR3 coding sequence is TGTGCCAGCTCACCTGACCCGCGGGTCTACGAGCAGTACTTC. This chain joins TRBV18 and TRBJ2-7; D may be TRBD2 (5 bases). Per the germline V gene, CDR1 is KGHSH and CDR2 is LQKENI. V dropped 3 bases and J dropped 3 bases, with 12 bases sitting between them. The CDR3 length is 14 residues. Filled out from reference TRBV18 and TRBJ2-7, the complete variable domain reads NAGVMQNPRHLVRRRGQEARLRCSPMKGHSHVYWYRQLPEEGLKFMVYLQKENIIDESGMPKERFSAEFPKEGPSILRIQQVVRGDSAAYFCASSPDPRVYEQYFGPGTRLTVT.